Following are 20 T cell receptor beta chains from one sample sequenced in a study of T cell repertoires in cytomegalovirus infection. For these TCRs, the target antigens are not known. TCRdb passed the reads through MiXCR, listing each CDR3 protein once. The data contain approximately 910,000 distinct CDR3 sequences, approximately 30% of them singletons. The source material was cultured CD8+ T cells from PBMCs, sampled from culture after CMV antigen stimulation. The receptors shown here come from a human donor in good health (CMV status not recorded). Some clones in this sample may be carry-over from other donors' samples.

This clonotype was counted once. This chain joins TRBV12-3 or TRBV12-4 and TRBJ1-2; 11 positions agree with TRBD1. There are 17 residues in the CDR3. Trimming took 8 bases from V and 9 from J; bases not matched to a gene: 20. The DNA for the CDR3 is TGTGCCAGCCATAGGGGGGGACAGGGGGATAGTATTGGTCGCTACACCTTC. Its translation: CASHRGGQGDSIGRYTF.

A few counts support this clonotype. The CDR3 DNA follows: TGTGCCAGCAGTTCTAGCGGGGGGGTTACCGGGGAGCTGTTTTTT. Its protein product is CASSSSGGVTGELFF. The gene calls are TRBV27 and TRBJ2-2; TRBD2 agrees at 12 bases. This CDR3 contains 15 residues. V shed 4 bases and J 5 bases; nucleotides not matched to a gene: 2. The germline V gene has CDR1 MNHEY and CDR2 SMNVEV (reference sequence).

Note on this clonotype: The junction and the germline gene differ at one end; a read error may be behind it. The chain uses TRBV14 and TRBJ2-3, with TRBD2 matching 9 bases. Germline lookup yields CDR1 SGHDN and CDR2 FVKESK. This CDR3 has 18 residues. The DNA for the CDR3 is TGTACCAGCAGCCCCTTTCCGGGACTAGCTACGATCACAGATACGCAGTATTTT. Its protein product is CTSSPFPGLATITDTQYF.

The chain couples TRBV5-1 to TRBJ2-2; D gene uncertain. The germline V and J ends were trimmed by 4 bases and 2 bases, with 9 bases remaining between them. The germline CDR1 and CDR2 sequences are SGHRS and YFSETQ. This CDR3 spans 14 amino acids. The CDR3 nucleotides read TGCGCCAGCAGCATGTATGAAAACACCGGGGAGCTGTTTTTT. Translation gives CASSMYENTGELFF.

The chain couples TRBV2 to TRBJ2-5; no reliable D call. Between the trimmed V and J ends, which lost 2 bases and 4 bases, there was a span of 14 bases. Germline-derived CDR1 and CDR2 are SNHLY and FYNNEI. CDR3 size: 15 residues. The CDR3: CASSELARKGETQYF. The CDR3 region has the DNA TGTGCCAGCAGTGAATTGGCTAGGAAAGGAGAGACCCAGTACTTC.

The V and J genes are TRBV2 and TRBJ2-1, with 9 bases identical to TRBD2. V lost 3 bases, J lost 4 bases, and 7 bases stayed unmatched. The CDR3 covers 16 residues. Germline values: CDR1 SNHLY, CDR2 FYNNEI. The CDR3 sequence is CASSEAGAGGYNEQFF. The DNA of the CDR3 is TGTGCCAGCAGTGAGGCGGGAGCGGGGGGATACAATGAGCAGTTCTTC.

This clonotype was counted ten times or more. The rearrangement links TRBV12-3 or TRBV12-4 to TRBJ2-1, with unresolved D. Trimming removed 6 bases from V and 0 bases from J, with 9 bases in between. This CDR3 region has 14 residues. The CDR3 loop reads CASSLPSSYNEQFF. CDR3 nucleotide sequence: TGTGCCAGCAGCCTACCTAGCTCCTACAATGAGCAGTTCTTC.

J is TRBJ1-2 and V is TRBV9; perhaps TRBD1 as D (5 bases). From germline, CDR1 is SGDLS and CDR2 YYNGEE. The CDR3 runs to 13 residues. V dropped 4 bases and J dropped 2 bases, with 9 bases sitting between them. CDR3 nucleotide sequence: TGTGCCAGCAGCATCCGGGACAACTATGGCTACACCTTC. Translated: CASSIRDNYGYTF.

V usage is TRBV9 and J usage is TRBJ1-2, with 7 bases aligning to TRBD1. V lost 3 bases, J lost 4 bases, and 18 bases stayed unmatched. The CDR3 is made up of 18 amino acids. Germline V CDR1 and CDR2: SGDLS, YYNGEE. CDR3 residues: CASSGQGLTENPLYGYTF. DNA for the CDR3: TGTGCCAGCAGCGGACAGGGTCTCACGGAAAATCCGCTCTATGGCTACACCTTC.

The chain links TRBV10-3 to TRBJ1-2; 7 bases match TRBD1. The CDR3 is 16 residues long. Germline V lookup: CDR1 ENHRY, CDR2 SYGVKD. The V and J ends lost 9 bases and 4 bases, in that order; junction bases with no gene match: 17. The CDR3 DNA is TGTGCCATTGCCGGAGACAGGGAGAAGGGAATCTATGGCTACACCTTC. Translating gives CAIAGDREKGIYGYTF.

This clonotype has a handful of counts. The chain employs TRBV7-9 and TRBJ2-7; 7 bases fit TRBD1. The V and J ends lost 5 bases and 2 bases, in that order; junction bases with no gene match: 6. Germline V CDR1 and CDR2: SEHNR, FQNEAQ (reference sequence). This CDR3 has 14 residues. The CDR3 sequence: CASSPRTGTYEQYF. The CDR3 nucleotides are TGTGCCAGCAGCCCGCGGACAGGAACCTACGAGCAGTACTTC.

The chain links TRBV9 to TRBJ2-1, with a possible D match to TRBD2 (6 bases). V dropped 4 bases and J dropped 4 bases, with 15 bases sitting between them. Germline values: CDR1 SGDLS, CDR2 YYNGEE. This CDR3 spans 15 amino acids. For the CDR3, the DNA is TGTGCCAGCAGCCCCTTCTGGGGGACTTACAATGAGCAGTTCTTC. It specifies CASSPFWGTYNEQFF.

This clonotype was seen more than once but under ten times. In DNA form, the CDR3 reads TGTGCCAGCAGTTTACAGAGCTACTATGGCTACACCTTC. It is translated as CASSLQSYYGYTF. This chain links TRBV6-6 with TRBJ1-2; the D is unclear. The CDR3 extends over 13 amino acids. Germline CDR1 MNHNY, CDR2 SVGAGI (reference sequence). The V gene lost 4 bases and the J gene lost 3 bases, with 9 bases spanning the gap.

This chain joins TRBV20-1 and TRBJ1-5; D ambiguous. The germline CDR1 and CDR2 sequences are DFQATT and SNEGSKA (reference sequence). The CDR3 loop spans 14 amino acids. Trimming took 4 bases from V and 6 from J, leaving 16 bases between them. The CDR3: CSAIGREGSQPQHF. CDR3 coding DNA: TGCAGTGCTATAGGCCGTGAGGGTAGTCAGCCCCAGCATTTT.

This clonotype showed up many times. CDR3 sequence: CASSQGQGVFGNQPQHF. The CDR3 DNA reads TGTGCCAGCAGCCAAGGACAGGGGGTATTTGGCAATCAGCCCCAGCATTTT. The chain is built from TRBV7-6 and TRBJ1-5; 10 bases agree with TRBD1. The CDR3 contains 17 residues. The J segment lost 2 bases and the V segment lost 5 bases, leaving 9 bases of the junction unmatched. Germline-derived CDR1 and CDR2 are SGHVS and FNYEAQ.

The chain joins TRBV6-1 to TRBJ2-5; the D gene is possibly TRBD2 (6 bases). This CDR3 is 16 amino acids long. From germline, CDR1 is MNHNS and CDR2 SASEGT. The germline V and J ends were trimmed by 1 base and 1 base, with 13 bases remaining between them. The CDR3 reads CASSEDGGMPQETQYF. CDR3 bases: TGTGCCAGCAGTGAAGATGGAGGGATGCCCCAAGAGACCCAGTACTTC.

A few counts support this clonotype. This sequence joins TRBV6-1 and TRBJ2-1, with D perhaps matching TRBD1 (5 bases). CDR1 is MNHNS, CDR2 SASEGT, per germline. V was trimmed by 5 bases and J by 0 bases, leaving 11 bases between them. This CDR3 has 15 amino acids. CDR3 loop: CASSLRDDSYNEQFF. The CDR3 nucleotides are TGTGCCAGCAGTCTCAGGGATGACTCCTACAATGAGCAGTTCTTC.

The rearrangement links TRBV29-1 to TRBJ2-5, with D perhaps matching TRBD1 (7 bases). Between the trimmed V and J ends, which lost 4 bases and 3 bases, there was a span of 18 bases. CDR3 size: 15 residues. The germline CDR1 and CDR2 sequences are SQVTM and ANQGSEA. CDR3 loop: CSVVRQGGFEETQYF. The DNA of the CDR3 is TGCAGCGTTGTACGGCAGGGGGGATTCGAAGAGACCCAGTACTTC.

This clonotype was seen at least ten times. The gene calls are TRBV7-8 and TRBJ2-3; D unclear. The CDR3 has 15 residues. Deletions cut 1 base from V and 1 base from J, with 9 bases between. Germline CDR1 and CDR2: SGHVS and FQNEAQ. The CDR3 DNA reads TGTGCCAGCAGCTTAGGCTTCCAGGGCACAGATACGCAGTATTTT. Translating it yields CASSLGFQGTDTQYF. Based on the CDR3 plus reference TRBV7-8 and TRBJ2-3, the full variable domain is GAGVSQSPRYKVAKRGQDVALRCDPISGHVSLFWYQQALGQGPEFLTYFQNEAQLDKSGLPSDRFFAERPEGSVSTLKIQRTQQEDSAVYLCASSLGFQGTDTQYFGPGTRLTVL.

V is TRBV12-3 or TRBV12-4 and J is TRBJ2-7; no clear D. CDR3 length: 12 residues. V lost 5 bases and J lost 6, with 11 bases in between. The CDR3 spells CASSALGREQYF. The CDR3 bases are TGTGCCAGCAGTGCCCTGGGCCGCGAGCAGTACTTC.